The rows below give T cell receptor beta chains drawn from one sample of a study of beta chain features in type 1 diabetes. Produced via immunoSEQ multiplex PCR; TCRdb's table is partial and in-frame only. This table has roughly 300,000 clones, 11% to 15% appearing once. The sample was central memory CD4+ T cells from blood. Receptors were obtained from a man under 40 in good health. Both conserved end residues are part of each CDR3. A D gene is named only where the DNA matches it firmly. Clone size, where shown, is once, few, many, or a class for clones that have expanded.

v_call: TRBV2; d_call: NA; j_call: TRBJ1-2; clone_size: many; cdr3_aa: CASSEGPRSYGYTF; cdr3_nt: TGTGCCAGCAGTGAAGGTCCCAGAAGCTACGGCTACACCTTC
v_call: TRBV6-5; d_call: NA; j_call: TRBJ2-7; clone_size: few; cdr3_aa: CASRQGSSYEQYF; cdr3_nt: TGTGCCAGCAGACAGGGTAGTTCCTACGAGCAGTACTTC
v_call: TRBV7-8; d_call: NA; j_call: TRBJ1-1; clone_size: NA; cdr3_aa: CASSPRSGTLEAFF; cdr3_nt: TGTGCCAGCAGCCCGAGGTCCGGGACGCTTGAAGCTTTCTTT
v_call: TRBV7-9; d_call: NA; j_call: TRBJ2-5; clone_size: NA; cdr3_aa: CASSIGGGQETQYF; cdr3_nt: TGTGCCAGCAGCATCGGAGGGGGACAAGAGACCCAGTACTTC
v_call: TRBV4-2; d_call: NA; j_call: TRBJ2-4; clone_size: few; cdr3_aa: CASSQPGAGAKNIQYF; cdr3_nt: TGTGCCAGCAGCCAACCGGGAGCTGGAGCCAAAAACATTCAGTACTTC
v_call: TRBV7-2; d_call: NA; j_call: TRBJ2-7; clone_size: NA; cdr3_aa: CASSLGTGKQYF; cdr3_nt: TGTGCCAGCAGCTTGGGAACAGGGAAGCAGTACTTC
v_call: TRBV19; d_call: TRBD1; j_call: TRBJ1-2; clone_size: few; cdr3_aa: CASRASSGTVNYGYTF; cdr3_nt: TGTGCCAGTAGGGCCAGTTCCGGGACAGTAAACTATGGCTACACCTTC
v_call: TRBV5-4; d_call: NA; j_call: TRBJ1-2; clone_size: few; cdr3_aa: CASSRIKYDWGYTF; cdr3_nt: TGTGCCAGCAGCCGAATAAAGTACGATTGGGGCTACACCTTC
v_call: TRBV7-8; d_call: TRBD2; j_call: TRBJ2-7; clone_size: NA; cdr3_aa: CASSLHRTSGVVRTYEQYF; cdr3_nt: TGTGCCAGCAGCTTACATAGGACTAGCGGGGTGGTGAGAACCTACGAGCAGTACTTC
v_call: TRBV11-2; d_call: NA; j_call: TRBJ1-2; clone_size: NA; cdr3_aa: CASSSPGSFYGYTF; cdr3_nt: TGTGCCAGCAGCTCCCCGGGATCTTTCTATGGCTACACCTTC
v_call: TRBV7-7; d_call: NA; j_call: TRBJ2-2; clone_size: many; cdr3_aa: CASSLGQGNTGELFF; cdr3_nt: TGTGCCAGCAGCTTAGGGCAGGGGAACACCGGGGAGCTGTTTTTT
v_call: TRBV6-5; d_call: NA; j_call: TRBJ1-2; clone_size: once; cdr3_aa: CASTRTDSHGYTF; cdr3_nt: TGTGCCAGCACTAGGACAGATTCCCATGGCTACACCTTC
v_call: TRBV7-6; d_call: TRBD2; j_call: TRBJ2-1; clone_size: few; cdr3_aa: CASSRAVRSGLKDAEQFF; cdr3_nt: TGTGCCAGCAGCCGGGCGGTGCGTAGCGGGCTAAAAGACGCTGAGCAGTTCTTC
v_call: TRBV4-3; d_call: NA; j_call: TRBJ1-6; clone_size: once; cdr3_aa: CASSQDMGSRSPLHF; cdr3_nt: TGCGCCAGCAGCCAAGATATGGGGTCCCGTTCACCCCTCCACTTT
v_call: TRBV19; d_call: TRBD2; j_call: TRBJ2-5; clone_size: NA; cdr3_aa: CASRGWSGRETQYF; cdr3_nt: TGTGCCAGTAGAGGGTGGAGCGGGAGAGAGACCCAGTACTTC
v_call: TRBV25-1; d_call: TRBD1; j_call: TRBJ1-2; clone_size: NA; cdr3_aa: CASSETGGRDGYTF; cdr3_nt: TGTGCCAGCAGTGAGACAGGGGGTAGGGATGGCTACACCTTC
v_call: TRBV6-6; d_call: NA; j_call: TRBJ2-3; clone_size: few; cdr3_aa: CASSYETKPTDTQYF; cdr3_nt: TGTGCCAGCAGTTACGAGACCAAACCCACAGATACGCAGTATTTT
v_call: TRBV7-2; d_call: NA; j_call: TRBJ2-7; clone_size: NA; cdr3_aa: CASTIGSLATPYEQYF; cdr3_nt: TGTGCCAGCACCATAGGGTCTCTAGCGACGCCCTACGAGCAGTACTTC
v_call: TRBV9; d_call: TRBD1; j_call: TRBJ1-2; clone_size: NA; cdr3_aa: CASSVDVRRPGQGTYGYTF; cdr3_nt: TGTGCCAGCAGCGTAGACGTTCGTCGACCGGGACAGGGGACCTATGGCTACACCTTC
v_call: TRBV11-3; d_call: TRBD2; j_call: TRBJ2-5; clone_size: NA; cdr3_aa: CASRISSGSYETQYF; cdr3_nt: TGTGCCAGCAGGATCTCTAGCGGGAGCTACGAGACCCAGTACTTC
v_call: TRBV2; d_call: NA; j_call: TRBJ1-1; clone_size: NA; cdr3_aa: CASSELGGNTEAFF; cdr3_nt: TGTGCCAGCAGTGAACTAGGGGGGAACACTGAAGCTTTCTTT
v_call: TRBV7-9; d_call: NA; j_call: TRBJ2-1; clone_size: NA; cdr3_aa: CASSFEGRVYNEQFF; cdr3_nt: TGTGCCAGCAGTTTCGAGGGCAGGGTCTACAATGAGCAGTTCTTC
v_call: TRBV30; d_call: NA; j_call: TRBJ2-3; clone_size: NA; cdr3_aa: CAWKSWEGGPDTQYF; cdr3_nt: TGTGCCTGGAAATCTTGGGAGGGGGGGCCCGATACGCAGTATTTT
v_call: TRBV2; d_call: NA; j_call: TRBJ2-5; clone_size: many; cdr3_aa: CASSKLADQETQYF; cdr3_nt: TGTGCCAGCAGTAAACTAGCAGACCAAGAGACCCAGTACTTC
v_call: TRBV11-2; d_call: NA; j_call: TRBJ2-5; clone_size: few; cdr3_aa: CASSLVGATKETQYF; cdr3_nt: TGTGCCAGCAGCTTAGTAGGGGCGACGAAAGAGACCCAGTACTTC
v_call: TRBV11-3; d_call: TRBD1; j_call: TRBJ1-2; clone_size: few; cdr3_aa: CASSSFDRGNYGYTF; cdr3_nt: TGTGCCAGCAGCTCTTTCGACAGGGGGAACTATGGCTACACCTTC
v_call: TRBV6-1; d_call: NA; j_call: TRBJ1-6; clone_size: few; cdr3_aa: CASSADGTYNSPLHF; cdr3_nt: TGTGCCAGCAGTGCGGACGGAACCTATAATTCACCCCTCCACTTT
v_call: TRBV6-5; d_call: TRBD1; j_call: TRBJ2-3; clone_size: NA; cdr3_aa: CASSRQGSHTQYF; cdr3_nt: TGTGCCAGCAGTCGACAGGGGTCGCATACGCAGTATTTT
v_call: TRBV5-1; d_call: TRBD2; j_call: TRBJ2-6; clone_size: few; cdr3_aa: CASSPGPSGAGANVLTF; cdr3_nt: TGCGCCAGCAGCCCGGGACCTAGCGGGGCTGGGGCCAACGTCCTGACTTTC
v_call: TRBV6-5; d_call: TRBD2; j_call: TRBJ2-1; clone_size: NA; cdr3_aa: CASERGSYNEQFF; cdr3_nt: TGTGCCAGCGAACGCGGGAGTTACAATGAGCAGTTCTTC
v_call: TRBV6-1; d_call: TRBD1; j_call: TRBJ1-1; clone_size: many; cdr3_aa: CASRVAGTVNTEAFF; cdr3_nt: TGTGCCAGCAGGGTCGCCGGGACAGTAAACACTGAAGCTTTCTTT
v_call: TRBV7-9; d_call: NA; j_call: TRBJ2-5; clone_size: NA; cdr3_aa: CASSSSGQETQYF; cdr3_nt: TGTGCCAGCAGCTCTTCGGGGCAAGAGACCCAGTACTTC
v_call: TRBV6-5; d_call: NA; j_call: TRBJ2-5; clone_size: NA; cdr3_aa: CASSYGGSGLGTQYF; cdr3_nt: TGTGCCAGCAGTTACGGGGGGTCTGGTTTAGGGACCCAGTACTTC
v_call: TRBV20-1; d_call: NA; j_call: TRBJ1-2; clone_size: few; cdr3_aa: CSARRPYGYTF; cdr3_nt: TGCAGTGCTCGCAGGCCCTATGGCTACACCTTC
v_call: TRBV10-3; d_call: TRBD2; j_call: TRBJ2-1; clone_size: few; cdr3_aa: CAIRGGNNEQFF; cdr3_nt: TGTGCCATCCGGGGGGGAAACAATGAGCAGTTCTTC
v_call: TRBV18; d_call: NA; j_call: TRBJ1-2; clone_size: few; cdr3_aa: CASSADDGASYGYTF; cdr3_nt: TGTGCCAGCTCAGCGGACGACGGGGCCTCCTATGGCTACACCTTC
v_call: TRBV10-3; d_call: NA; j_call: TRBJ2-5; clone_size: few; cdr3_aa: CAISVREKETQYF; cdr3_nt: TGTGCCATCAGTGTACGGGAAAAAGAGACCCAGTACTTC
v_call: TRBV2; d_call: NA; j_call: TRBJ2-5; clone_size: many; cdr3_aa: CASSLSGGQETQYF; cdr3_nt: TGTGCCAGCAGCCTCAGTGGAGGCCAAGAGACCCAGTACTTC
v_call: TRBV27; d_call: TRBD1; j_call: TRBJ1-1; clone_size: few; cdr3_aa: CASSLQGVGTEAFF; cdr3_nt: TGTGCCAGCAGTTTACAGGGGGTTGGAACTGAAGCTTTCTTT
v_call: TRBV27; d_call: NA; j_call: TRBJ1-2; clone_size: NA; cdr3_aa: CASSLNGQQNYGYTF; cdr3_nt: TGTGCCAGCAGTTTGAACGGACAGCAGAACTATGGCTACACCTTC
v_call: TRBV5-5; d_call: TRBD2; j_call: TRBJ2-4; clone_size: NA; cdr3_aa: CASSQQRGTSGNVKNIQYF; cdr3_nt: TGCGCCAGCAGCCAGCAACGAGGAACTAGCGGGAATGTCAAAAACATTCAGTACTTC
v_call: TRBV10-3; d_call: NA; j_call: TRBJ1-4; clone_size: few; cdr3_aa: CAIRGGLDEELFF; cdr3_nt: TGTGCCATCCGAGGGGGGCTGGATGAGGAACTGTTTTTT
v_call: TRBV5-1; d_call: NA; j_call: TRBJ1-1; clone_size: NA; cdr3_aa: CASSPRVLPDTEAFF; cdr3_nt: TGCGCCAGCAGCCCTCGGGTCCTACCGGACACTGAAGCTTTCTTT
v_call: TRBV7-7; d_call: TRBD2; j_call: TRBJ2-2; clone_size: few; cdr3_aa: CASSSSGRLNTGELFF; cdr3_nt: TGTGCCAGCAGCTCTAGCGGGAGGTTGAACACCGGGGAGCTGTTTTTT
v_call: TRBV29-1; d_call: NA; j_call: TRBJ2-3; clone_size: few; cdr3_aa: CSVDLGTDTQYF; cdr3_nt: TGCAGCGTTGATTTGGGTACAGATACGCAGTATTTT
v_call: TRBV5-1; d_call: NA; j_call: TRBJ1-5; clone_size: NA; cdr3_aa: CASSLNGGKFQPQHF; cdr3_nt: TGCGCCAGCAGTTTGAACGGGGGCAAATTTCAGCCCCAGCATTTT